These 13 T cell receptor beta chains originate from one sample sequenced in a study of T cells in Graves' hyperthyroidism and ophthalmopathy. What was amplified from RNA transcripts were TCR beta CDR3 regions. The primer set for the first-round RT-PCR of the TCR CDR3 was HTBI. One entry per CDR3 protein, called by TCRdb with MiXCR from the multiplex PCR reads. The profile shows hundreds of thousands of distinct CDR3 sequences, 14% of them singletons. The material sequenced was blood. These receptors were taken from a woman in her late teens or twenties with Graves' hyperthyroidism.

This clonotype was counted between two and nine times. This sequence joins TRBV30 and TRBJ2-2; 7 bases match TRBD1. CDR1 and CDR2 from the germline V gene are GTSNPN and SVGIG (reference sequence). This CDR3 spans 16 amino acids. V shed 3 bases and J 3 bases; nucleotides not matched to a gene: 10. CDR3 amino acids: CAWSPGQRRDTGELFF. In nucleotides, the CDR3 is TGTGCCTGGAGCCCGGGACAGAGAAGGGACACCGGGGAGCTGTTTTTT.

This chain uses TRBV9 with TRBJ1-5; the D is unclear. V was clipped by 2 bases and J by 5 bases, with 8 bases between them. Germline-derived CDR1 and CDR2 are SGDLS and YYNGEE. This CDR3 is 13 amino acids long. CDR3 DNA: TGTGCCAGCAGCGTCGGCGGTCATCAGCCCCAGCATTTT. It specifies CASSVGGHQPQHF. Full variable domain (remainder filled in from reference TRBV9 and TRBJ1-5): DSGVTQTPKHLITATGQRVTLRCSPRSGDLSVYWYQQSLDQGLQFLIQYYNGEERAKGNILERFSAQQFPDLHSELNLSSLELGDSALYFCASSVGGHQPQHFGDGTRLSIL.

This clonotype was seen at least ten times. This chain uses TRBV7-2 with TRBJ2-3; 7 bases are a match to TRBD2. The CDR3 is 14 residues long. The junction had 2 bases not matched to a gene; V was cut back by 4 bases and J by 1 base. In germline, CDR1 is SGHTA, CDR2 FQGNSA. The CDR3 bases are TGTGCCAGCAGCTATACTAGCGGCACAGATACGCAGTATTTT. This encodes CASSYTSGTDTQYF.

This clonotype appeared a few times. This chain connects TRBV7-9 to TRBJ2-1, with a weak D call TRBD2 (6 bases). V was cut by 5 bases and J by 5 bases, with 22 bases left in between. This CDR3 has 17 amino acids. Germline V gene lookup returns CDR1 SEHNR and CDR2 FQNEAQ (reference sequence). The CDR3 sequence: CASSTRLVGGMDNEQFF. For the CDR3, the DNA is TGTGCCAGCAGCACACGACTAGTCGGCGGGATGGACAATGAGCAGTTCTTC.

This clonotype came up a few times. The rearrangement joins TRBV4-1 to TRBJ1-5; unclear D gene. With 2 bases removed from V and 7 bases from J, the gap between germline ends came to 12 bases. The V gene's germline CDR1 is MGHRA and CDR2 YSYEKL. The CDR3 covers 14 residues. CDR3 in amino acids: CASSQLRIHQPQHF. CDR3 nucleotides: TGCGCCAGCAGCCAATTGAGGATCCACCAGCCCCAGCATTTT.

This clonotype showed up just a few times. The CDR3 loop reads CASSQEPAEETQYF. CDR3 bases: TGTGCCAGCAGCCAAGAGCCTGCGGAAGAGACCCAGTACTTC. The V and J genes are TRBV4-2 and TRBJ2-5; D not certain. The germline gives CDR1 LGHNA, CDR2 YNFKEQ. Deletions cut 0 bases from V and 3 bases from J, with 8 bases between. The length of the CDR3 is 14 residues.

This clonotype was counted ten times or more. The chain uses TRBV7-9 and TRBJ2-3; maybe TRBD2 (5 bases). The CDR3 totals 15 residues. Germline V gene lookup returns CDR1 SEHNR and CDR2 FQNEAQ (reference sequence). Between the trimmed V and J ends, which lost 2 bases and 2 bases, there was a span of 11 bases. CDR3 region: CASSLKLGLTDTQYF. The CDR3 nucleotides are TGTGCCAGCAGCTTAAAACTAGGTCTCACAGATACGCAGTATTTT.

This clonotype was observed a few times. The genes are TRBV20-1 and TRBJ2-1, with TRBD2 matching 11 bases. The CDR3 spans 15 residues. V shed 0 bases and J 7 bases; nucleotides not matched to a gene: 5. Germline CDR1 and CDR2: DFQATT and SNEGSKA (reference sequence). The CDR3 sequence: CSARDLLAGGNEQFF. The DNA of the CDR3 is TGCAGTGCTAGAGATCTTCTAGCGGGAGGAAATGAGCAGTTCTTC.

The CDR3: CASSQAGGVSEKLFF. The CDR3 nucleotides are TGCGCCAGCAGCCAAGCTGGGGGGGTCAGTGAAAAACTGTTTTTT. This sequence joins TRBV4-3 and TRBJ1-4; tentatively, D is TRBD1 (5 bases). This CDR3 contains 15 residues. Germline values: CDR1 LGHNA, CDR2 YSLEER. V was shortened by 1 base and J by 7 bases, with 13 bases between the two germline ends.

In its sample, this clonotype was seen once. The rearrangement links TRBV12-3 or TRBV12-4 to TRBJ2-6; the D gene could be TRBD1 or TRBD2 (5 bases each). This CDR3 is built from 21 residues. The V gene lost 2 bases and the J gene lost 0 bases, with 23 bases spanning the gap. The CDR3 coding sequence is TGTGCCAGCAGTTTATCTGGGTGGGGGAAACATTATTTCTCTGGGGCCAACGTCCTGACTTTC. Amino acids: CASSLSGWGKHYFSGANVLTF.

This chain joins TRBV4-2 and TRBJ1-6, with D perhaps matching TRBD1 (6 bases). Trimming cost V 4 bases and J 11 bases, with 24 bases left between them. Germline lookup yields CDR1 LGHNA and CDR2 YNFKEQ. This CDR3 is 17 amino acids long. CDR3 amino acids: CASSRAYPVGTSAPLHF. CDR3 in DNA: TGTGCCAGCAGCCGGGCGTACCCTGTTGGGACAAGTGCACCCCTCCACTTT.

This clonotype came up many times. This chain connects TRBV7-2 to TRBJ2-7; 8 bases match TRBD1. CDR3 size: 17 residues. Trimming took 2 bases from V and 2 from J; bases not matched to a gene: 11. From germline, CDR1 is SGHTA and CDR2 FQGNSA. In nucleotides, the CDR3 is TGTGCCAGCAGCTTATTGGGACCGGGACAGGCCGCCTACGAGCAGTACTTC. Translating it yields CASSLLGPGQAAYEQYF. The full variable domain, its missing parts supplied by reference TRBV7-2 and TRBJ2-7, is GAGVSQSPSNKVTEKGKDVELRCDPISGHTALYWYRQSLGQGLEFLIYFQGNSAPDKSGLPSDRFSAERTGGSVSTLTIQRTQQEDSAVYLCASSLLGPGQAAYEQYFGPGTRLTVT.

This clonotype has just a few counts. The chain couples TRBV6-2 or TRBV6-3 to TRBJ2-2; D is perhaps TRBD1 or TRBD2 (5 bases each). The V gene lost 2 bases and the J gene lost 1 base, with 8 bases spanning the gap. This CDR3 is built from 15 residues. Germline V gene lookup returns CDR1 MNHEY and CDR2 SVGEGT. CDR3 sequence reads: CASSYEGRNTGELFF. CDR3 coding DNA: TGTGCCAGCAGTTACGAGGGGCGGAACACCGGGGAGCTGTTTTTT.